Given below is one TCR beta chain in context. In the source study's methods: The authors estimated nucleated cell counts from reference gene primer amplification. Only in-frame clones appear in the TCRdb table, and some are missing; sequencing was by immunoSEQ multiplex PCR. Clonal size and the V and J genes are those of that table, whereas D and trimming came from the DNA. The sample has a few hundred thousand clones, about 90% seen once. These data originate in a study of blood T cell repertoires in COVID-19. V dropped 2 bases and J dropped 4 bases, with 6 bases sitting between them. Per germline, CDR1 SGHNT and CDR2 YYREEE (reference sequence). CDR3 length: 13 residues.

The chain links TRBV5-4 to TRBJ1-4; a weak D match, TRBD1 (5 bases). Source material: PBMCs or T cells enriched from blood (not recorded which). The TCR was taken from a woman in her twenties or thirties who had recovered from COVID-19. Written as DNA, the CDR3 is TGTGCCAGCAGCTTCGGGGGTAATGAAAAACTGTTTTTT. This sequence encodes CASSFGGNEKLFF.